What follows is one T cell receptor (beta chain) and its context. MiXCR, applied by TCRdb to the 5' RACE reads, yields one record per CDR3 protein. The sample carries a few hundred thousand distinct CDR3 sequences, approximately 8.6% recorded once. This sample stems from a study of identical twins. Trimming shortened V by 1 base and J by 6 bases, and 6 bases separated the two germline ends. Germline values: CDR1 SGHDN, CDR2 FVKESK. The CDR3 spans 12 residues. Another study also made use of these data, one on yellow fever vaccine responses in identical twins. That paper notes: The T cell response to vaccination in identical twins was reportedly partly convergent and partly personalized.

The specimen sequenced was CD8+ T cells sorted from blood. The chain combines TRBV14 with TRBJ1-1; D is undetermined. This sequence was found in a woman under 30 in good health. The CDR3, as DNA: TGTGCCAGCAGCCAAGGGCTGTCTGAAGCTTTCTTT. Its protein product is CASSQGLSEAFF.